Following are 13 T cell receptor beta chains from one sample sequenced in a study of cytomegalovirus exposure and HLA in healthy donors. The primer mix had 60 Vbeta and 13 Jbeta primers. Generated by immunoSEQ multiplex PCR, the TCRdb table keeps only in-frame clones and is missing some. The sample includes some 120,000 clones, approximately 68% of them seen just once. The specimen was PBMCs. These receptors came from a man aged 25 to 45 in good health and CMV-seropositive.

The chain employs TRBV4-1 and TRBJ1-1, with D possibly matching TRBD1 (5 bases). The CDR3 extends over 15 amino acids. Trimming removed 4 bases at V and 4 bases at J, with 16 bases between. Germline lookup yields CDR1 MGHRA and CDR2 YSYEKL. The CDR3 spells CASSLSPREGTEAFF. The CDR3 coding sequence is TGCGCCAGCAGCCTATCCCCCAGGGAGGGCACTGAAGCTTTCTTT.

The V and J genes are TRBV2 and TRBJ2-5; possibly TRBD2 for D (5 bases). CDR3 length equals 13 residues. Germline V CDR1 and CDR2: SNHLY, FYNNEI. Deletions cut 4 bases from V and 4 bases from J, with 10 bases between. CDR3 loop: CASSGPEGETQYF. The DNA of the CDR3 is TGTGCCAGCAGTGGCCCTGAGGGAGAGACCCAGTACTTC.

V gene TRBV2 combines with J gene TRBJ2-1; D ambiguous. V gave up 7 bases and J gave up 10 bases, with 17 bases separating them. This CDR3 is built from 13 residues. Looked up from germline, CDR1 is SNHLY and CDR2 is FYNNEI. DNA for the CDR3: TGTGCCAGCACCGCCACCGGGTCTCGGGAGCAGTTCTTC. Protein product: CASTATGSREQFF.

This clone has a handful of counts. The chain is built from TRBV7-9 and TRBJ1-1, with D tentatively TRBD1 (5 bases). This CDR3 has 14 residues. Germline V lookup: CDR1 SEHNR, CDR2 FQNEAQ (reference sequence). Between the trimmed V and J ends, which lost 4 bases and 2 bases, there was a span of 11 bases. In DNA form, the CDR3 reads TGTGCCAGCAGCTCCTTGGGGCTAAACACTGAAGCTTTCTTT. Translation gives CASSSLGLNTEAFF.

This clone has only a few counts. This likely came from a read error, as a far larger clone is one base away. Other DNA sequences of this sample code for an identical CDR3. The chain links TRBV6-1 to TRBJ1-1; 11 bases line up with TRBD1. Trimming cost V 1 base and J 5 bases; bases outside gene matches: 15. Germline-derived CDR1 and CDR2 are MNHNS and SASEGT. The CDR3 runs to 19 residues. CDR3 amino acids: CASSEGTGGFFVSGTEAFF. CDR3 in DNA: TGTGCCAGCAGTGAAGGGACAGGGGGCTTTTTTGTGTCTGGGACTGAAGCTTTCTTT.

This clone has more than one count but fewer than ten. This chain joins TRBV27 and TRBJ2-2; the match to TRBD1 covers 10 bases. Germline CDR1 reads MNHEY; CDR2 reads SMNVEV (reference sequence). This CDR3 has 15 residues. Germline trimming cut 6 bases from V and 6 bases from J; bases unmatched to any gene: 7. The CDR3 nucleotides are TGTGCCAGCAGGTGGGGGACAGGGGAGGCCGGGGAGCTGTTTTTT. Translated, it gives CASRWGTGEAGELFF.

This clone was picked up a small number of times. The chain links TRBV23-1 to TRBJ2-5, with TRBD1 as a possible D gene (6 bases). TRBV23-1 is classed as an ORF, of uncertain function. CDR3 length: 17 amino acids. V was pared by 0 bases and J by 1 base, with 15 bases between. This chain's CDR3 is CASSQSLGQSFQETQYF. The CDR3 coding sequence is TGCGCCAGCAGTCAATCGCTCGGACAGAGTTTCCAAGAGACCCAGTACTTC.

Of note for this clone: At the DNA level, this CDR3 is encoded by other sequences in the same sample as well. The chain joins TRBV5-1 to TRBJ2-7; D unresolved. The CDR3 is made up of 14 amino acids. Germline V gene lookup returns CDR1 SGHRS and CDR2 YFSETQ. V lost 0 bases to trimming and J lost 1 base, with 8 bases between them. CDR3 amino acids: CASSLGPLSYEQYF. DNA for the CDR3: TGCGCCAGCAGCTTGGGGCCCCTTTCCTACGAGCAGTACTTC. The whole variable domain, remainder taken from reference TRBV5-1 and TRBJ2-7, is KAGVTQTPRYLIKTRGQQVTLSCSPISGHRSVSWYQQTPGQGLQFLFEYFSETQRNKGNFPGRFSGRQFSNSRSEMNVSTLELGDSALYLCASSLGPLSYEQYFGPGTRLTVT.

V and J are TRBV21-1 and TRBJ1-1; the table assigns TRBD1, which was not confirmed against the DNA. TRBV21-1 is a pseudogene segment. CDR3 length: 17 residues. CDR3 sequence (DNA): TGTGCCAGCACCGAGAAGGGACAGGAAATCATGAACACTGAAGCTTTCTTT. Amino acid sequence: CASTEKGQEIMNTEAFF.

This clone was observed a handful of times. The chain is built from TRBV10-3 and TRBJ2-3; TRBD1 might be the D (5 bases). This CDR3 comprises 17 residues. Trimming took 3 bases from V and 4 from J, leaving 20 bases between them. Germline values: CDR1 ENHRY, CDR2 SYGVKD. CDR3 residues: CAISDDTTGWSPDTQYF. CDR3 DNA sequence: TGTGCCATCAGTGATGATACAACAGGTTGGTCCCCAGATACGCAGTATTTT.

J is TRBJ2-5 and V is TRBV5-1, with D perhaps matching TRBD2 (6 bases). CDR3 length: 14 amino acids. Trimming took off 4 bases at V and 2 bases at J, with 12 bases between the two ends. Germline CDR1 SGHRS, CDR2 YFSETQ. The CDR3 bases are TGCGCCAGCAGCAACGGGGGTATTCAAGAGACCCAGTACTTC. Translation gives CASSNGGIQETQYF.

This CDR3 reads CASSASHTRFLTYEQYF. CDR3 coding DNA: TGTGCCAGCAGCGCGAGCCACACTAGATTCTTAACCTACGAGCAGTACTTC. V usage is TRBV7-9 and J usage is TRBJ2-7, with a possible D match to TRBD2 (5 bases). CDR3 length: 17 amino acids. Germline CDR1 and CDR2: SEHNR and FQNEAQ (reference sequence). Trimming took off 5 bases at V and 2 bases at J, with 22 bases between the two ends.

The chain combines TRBV10-3 with TRBJ1-5; D gene ambiguous. From germline, CDR1 is ENHRY and CDR2 SYGVKD. The V gene lost 6 bases and the J gene lost 3 bases, with 9 bases spanning the gap. The CDR3 spans 13 residues. DNA for the CDR3: TGTGCCATCAGCCCGACACTCAATCAGCCCCAGCATTTT. Its translation: CAISPTLNQPQHF.